Listed here are 28 T cell receptor beta chains from one sample, sequenced in a study of cytotoxic CD8 clonotypes in ibrutinib-treated CLL (dated by TCRdb to the early 2020s). To prepare the library, the immunoSEQ multiplex PCR assay was applied. TCRdb holds this immuneACCESS table with in-frame rearrangements only. Some clones are missing; in checked studies, unresolved V genes explain under half, and the rest has no known cause. The sample table contains some 25,000 clones; only one count was recorded for around 84% of them. The ten largest clones represent around 8.3% of the sample. The source was PBMCs, collected before ibrutinib treatment. The receptors here all came from a human donor with chronic lymphocytic leukemia.

This rearrangement joins TRBV10-2 to TRBJ1-2; the match to TRBD1 covers 7 bases. This CDR3 spans 15 amino acids. V lost 6 bases to trimming and J lost 4 bases; unmatched junction nucleotides: 11. In germline, CDR1 is WSHSY, CDR2 SAAADI. CDR3 bases: TGCGCCAGCAGGGAACGGGACAGTCTACTCTATGGCTACACCTTC. Its protein product is CASRERDSLLYGYTF.

This clone was found a few times. This chain connects TRBV6-5 to TRBJ2-7; the match to TRBD1 covers 8 bases. The CDR3 runs 15 residues. With V trimmed by 0 bases and J by 4 bases, 5 bases remained unmatched. CDR1 is MNHEY, CDR2 SVGAGI, per germline. In DNA, the CDR3 is TGTGCCAGCAGTTACTCCGGACAGGGAATATACGAGCAGTACTTC. This encodes CASSYSGQGIYEQYF.

This clone was counted between two and nine times. The chain carries TRBV14 and TRBJ1-2; 7 positions agree with TRBD1. Germline V lookup: CDR1 SGHDN, CDR2 FVKESK. This CDR3 contains 15 residues. V shed 4 bases and J 1 base; nucleotides not matched to a gene: 6. The CDR3 DNA follows: TGTGCCAGCAGCCGAGCGACAGGGCTTAACTATGGCTACACCTTC. Translating it yields CASSRATGLNYGYTF. Supplemented by reference TRBV14 and TRBJ1-2, the full variable domain reads EAGVTQFPSHSVIEKGQTVTLRCDPISGHDNLYWYRRVMGKEIKFLLHFVKESKQDESGMPNNRFLAERTGGTYSTLKVQPAELEDSGVYFCASSRATGLNYGYTFGSGTRLTVV.

The genes are TRBV30 and TRBJ1-5, with a tentative D call TRBD1 (5 bases). CDR1 and CDR2 from the germline V gene are GTSNPN and SVGIG (reference sequence). This CDR3 is built from 14 residues. V lost 1 base, J lost 6 bases, and 13 bases lay in between. The CDR3 region has the DNA TGTGCCTGGAGTGGTTTAGGGGTAGGTCAGCCCCAGCATTTT. Translated, it gives CAWSGLGVGQPQHF. Full variable domain (remainder filled in from reference TRBV30 and TRBJ1-5): SQTIHQWPATLVQPVGSPLSLECTVEGTSNPNLYWYRQAAGRGLQLLFYSVGIGQISSEVPQNLSASRPQDRQFILSSKKLLLSDSGFYLCAWSGLGVGQPQHFGDGTRLSIL.

The rearrangement uses TRBV5-8 and TRBJ1-4, with TRBD1 matching over 9 bases. V lost 2 bases and J lost 4; bases outside the gene matches: 3. The CDR3 totals 15 residues. The germline V gene has CDR1 SGHTS and CDR2 YDEGEE. The CDR3 DNA follows: TGTGCCAGCAGCTTACCGGGACAGGGTAATGAAAAACTGTTTTTT. Translating it yields CASSLPGQGNEKLFF.

This sequence joins TRBV10-3 and TRBJ2-2; a possible D gene is TRBD2 (6 bases). The CDR3 is 13 residues long. V was trimmed by 4 bases and J by 8 bases, leaving 11 bases between them. Germline V gene sequence: CDR1 ENHRY, CDR2 SYGVKD. CDR3 DNA: TGTGCCATCAGTGGCAGGGAGGTTGGGGAGCTGTTTTTT. This sequence encodes CAISGREVGELFF.

The gene calls are TRBV4-1 and TRBJ1-1; possible D gene TRBD1, 6 bases. Per the germline V gene, CDR1 is MGHRA and CDR2 is YSYEKL. CDR3 length: 14 residues. With 5 bases removed from V and 2 bases from J, the gap between germline ends came to 12 bases. The CDR3: CASSMGHTNTEAFF. The CDR3 DNA reads as TGCGCCAGCAGCATGGGACACACAAACACTGAAGCTTTCTTT.

This clone came up once. The chain carries TRBV25-1 and TRBJ1-1; no definite D call. Trimming removed 3 bases at V and 5 bases at J, with 4 bases between. This CDR3 has 11 amino acids. In germline, CDR1 is MGHDK, CDR2 SYGVNS. The CDR3 DNA reads TGTGCCAGCAGTGAGGGGACTGAAGCTTTCTTT. Protein sequence: CASSEGTEAFF.

The chain uses TRBV10-1 and TRBJ2-1; a possible D gene is TRBD2 (6 bases). Germline CDR1 is WNHNN and CDR2 is SYGVQD (reference sequence). The CDR3 loop spans 14 amino acids. V was clipped by 6 bases and J by 5 bases, with 14 bases between them. CDR3 residues: CASSSGLVHNEQFF. The CDR3 nucleotides are TGCGCCAGCAGCTCGGGACTCGTACACAATGAGCAGTTCTTC.

V gene TRBV6-5 combines with J gene TRBJ1-2; TRBD1 is a possible D gene (5 bases). Looked up from germline, CDR1 is MNHEY and CDR2 is SVGAGI. V was clipped by 0 bases and J by 2 bases, with 13 bases between them. This CDR3 has 16 residues. The CDR3 sequence: CASSYSGLGGNYGYTF. In DNA, the CDR3 is TGTGCCAGCAGTTACTCGGGGCTTGGGGGGAACTATGGCTACACCTTC.

The chain is built from TRBV4-3 and TRBJ2-7; 9 bases align to TRBD1. Unmatched junction bases numbered 6, after V lost 4 bases and J lost 5 bases. The CDR3 runs to 14 residues. In germline, CDR1 is LGHNA, CDR2 YSLEER. This CDR3 is CASSLGQGLDEQYF. Here the CDR3 DNA reads TGCGCCAGCAGCCTGGGACAGGGACTCGACGAGCAGTACTTC.

The genes are TRBV7-9 and TRBJ2-7; D is undetermined. V was cut by 0 bases and J by 5 bases, with 5 bases left in between. This CDR3 comprises 12 residues. Looked up from germline, CDR1 is SEHNR and CDR2 is FQNEAQ (reference sequence). The chain's CDR3 is CASSLAYDEQYF. CDR3 DNA sequence: TGTGCCAGCAGCTTAGCGTACGACGAGCAGTACTTC.

This chain joins TRBV5-4 and TRBJ2-7; 9 bases are a match to TRBD1. The germline V gene encodes CDR1 SGHNT and CDR2 YYREEE (reference sequence). The CDR3 covers 16 residues. The ends lost 4 bases at V and 4 bases at J; junction bases unmatched: 12. CDR3 in amino acids: CASSRSTGTGNYEQYF. Written as DNA, the CDR3 is TGTGCCAGCAGCCGTTCCACCGGGACAGGGAATTACGAGCAGTACTTC.

This chain joins TRBV7-2 and TRBJ2-3, with D possibly called TRBD1 or TRBD2 (5 bases each). The V gene's germline CDR1 is SGHTA and CDR2 FQGNSA. CDR3 length equals 18 residues. V lost 10 bases, J lost 0 bases, and 26 bases lay in between. The CDR3 here is CATRPNRGGRTSTDTQYF. CDR3 nucleotide sequence: TGTGCCACCAGACCCAACCGGGGCGGTCGAACTAGCACAGATACGCAGTATTTT.

A single count supports this clone. This chain links TRBV7-3 with TRBJ2-1; 10 nucleotides line up with TRBD2. Germline V CDR1 and CDR2: SGHTA, FQGTGA. V shed 0 bases, J shed 0 bases, and the junction held 11 bases outside the gene matches. The CDR3 contains 20 residues. Written as DNA, the CDR3 is TGTGCCAGCAGCTTAACCCCAATGAGGGCTAGCGGGAGCTCCTACAATGAGCAGTTCTTC. This translates into CASSLTPMRASGSSYNEQFF.

This chain links TRBV30 with TRBJ2-7, with 8 bases aligning to TRBD2. The CDR3 consists of 12 residues. V lost 0 bases, J lost 6 bases, and 1 base stayed unmatched. Per germline, CDR1 GTSNPN and CDR2 SVGIG (reference sequence). This chain's CDR3 is CAWSVRGGEQYF. CDR3 in DNA: TGTGCCTGGAGTGTACGGGGGGGCGAGCAGTACTTC.

V is TRBV27 and J is TRBJ2-7; perhaps D is TRBD1 or TRBD2 (5 bases each). The V and J ends lost 5 bases and 3 bases respectively, with 20 bases between them. Germline V gives CDR1 MNHEY, CDR2 SMNVEV (reference sequence). The CDR3 runs 16 residues. The CDR3 DNA reads as TGTGCCAGCAGTGACCAGGGACGGCTAAAGGGCTACGAGCAGTACTTC. This gives the protein CASSDQGRLKGYEQYF.

The CDR3 DNA follows: TGTGCCAGCAGCTTCCCGGTTAGGGGTGGTTCGGGAGGGAGCACAGATACGCAGTATTTT. This codes for CASSFPVRGGSGGSTDTQYF. The J gene is TRBJ2-3, the V gene TRBV7-8, with 8 bases identical to TRBD2. Germline loops: CDR1 SGHVS, CDR2 FQNEAQ. J lost 0 bases, V lost 3 bases, and 17 bases had no gene match. The CDR3 runs 20 residues.

V and J are TRBV5-1 and TRBJ2-1, with TRBD1 identical over 8 bases. The V gene's germline CDR1 is SGHRS and CDR2 YFSETQ. This CDR3 is built from 20 residues. With 0 bases clipped from V and 8 bases from J, the junction kept 22 bases outside the gene matches. This CDR3 is CASSLVRTPAGTGLIDEQFF. In DNA form, the CDR3 reads TGCGCCAGCAGCTTGGTTCGGACCCCGGCTGGGACAGGCCTGATAGATGAGCAGTTCTTC. Filled out from reference TRBV5-1 and TRBJ2-1, the complete variable domain reads KAGVTQTPRYLIKTRGQQVTLSCSPISGHRSVSWYQQTPGQGLQFLFEYFSETQRNKGNFPGRFSGRQFSNSRSEMNVSTLELGDSALYLCASSLVRTPAGTGLIDEQFFGPGTRLTVL.

The gene calls are TRBV19 and TRBJ2-1, with D possibly TRBD2 on 5 matching bases. The CDR3 consists of 13 residues. Trimming shortened V by 2 bases and J by 10 bases, and 12 bases separated the two germline ends. CDR1 is LNHDA and CDR2 is SQIVND in the germline V gene (reference sequence). CDR3 bases: TGTGCCAGTAGTATAATCCGAGGGTCCGAGCAGTTCTTC. Translated: CASSIIRGSEQFF.

The V call is TRBV11-3, the J call TRBJ1-1; 7 positions match TRBD1. This CDR3 contains 13 residues. V shed 4 bases and J 4 bases; nucleotides not matched to a gene: 3. CDR1 is SGHNT, CDR2 YENEEA, per germline. The CDR3 loop reads CASSYRTGTEAFF. The CDR3 DNA follows: TGTGCCAGCAGCTACCGGACAGGCACTGAAGCTTTCTTT.

The rearrangement joins TRBV28 to TRBJ1-1, with D hard to call. V was shortened by 5 bases and J by 7 bases, with 8 bases between the two germline ends. Germline V gene sequence: CDR1 MDHEN, CDR2 SYDVKM. The CDR3 consists of 11 residues. In nucleotides, the CDR3 is TGTGCCAGCAGTGCGGGTTATGAAGCTTTCTTT. This codes for CASSAGYEAFF.

V is TRBV5-1 and J is TRBJ2-2; tentative D call: TRBD1 (6 bases). The CDR3 totals 13 residues. The V gene's germline CDR1 is SGHRS and CDR2 YFSETQ. Trimming took off 4 bases at V and 7 bases at J, with 11 bases between the two ends. The CDR3 protein is CASSADSDGELFF. In DNA, the CDR3 is TGCGCCAGCAGCGCGGACAGTGACGGGGAGCTGTTTTTT.

V gene TRBV6-5 combines with J gene TRBJ1-4, with D uncertain. CDR1 and CDR2 (germline): MNHEY, SVGAGI. V lost 6 bases, J lost 4 bases, and 12 bases lay in between. CDR3 length: 14 residues. This CDR3 is CASSRLKYNEKLFF. In DNA, the CDR3 is TGTGCCAGCAGCCGCCTCAAGTATAATGAAAAACTGTTTTTT.

This chain links TRBV27 with TRBJ2-7; unclear D gene. CDR1 and CDR2 (germline): MNHEY, SMNVEV (reference sequence). The V end lost 2 bases, the J end lost 3 bases, and 14 bases lay between the germline ends. The CDR3 is made up of 15 amino acids. CDR3: CASSLTFGPNYEQYF. The CDR3 DNA sequence: TGTGCCAGCAGTTTAACGTTCGGGCCTAACTACGAGCAGTACTTC.

The V gene is TRBV19, the J gene TRBJ1-1, with D perhaps matching TRBD1 (5 bases). V gave up 5 bases and J gave up 5 bases, with 12 bases separating them. This CDR3 has 13 residues. The germline gives CDR1 LNHDA, CDR2 SQIVND (reference sequence). The CDR3 region is CASSAMRGTEAFF. As DNA, the CDR3 is TGTGCCAGTAGTGCCATGAGGGGAACTGAAGCTTTCTTT.

The V gene is TRBV10-1, the J gene TRBJ2-2, with D possibly called TRBD1 or TRBD2 (5 bases each). Germline CDR1 is WNHNN and CDR2 is SYGVQD (reference sequence). V lost 2 bases and J lost 1, with 8 bases in between. The CDR3 has 15 residues. The CDR3 reads CASSERGENTGELFF. CDR3 nucleotides: TGCGCCAGCAGTGAGAGAGGGGAGAACACCGGGGAGCTGTTTTTT.

The CDR3 sequence: CASSRNNRGECYGYTF. In nucleotides, the CDR3 is TGTGCCAGCAGCAGGAACAACAGGGGAGAGTGTTATGGCTACACCTTC. The gene calls are TRBV21-1 and TRBJ1-2; the D segment call TRBD1 is taken from the table without a DNA check. TRBV21-1 is labeled a pseudogene. This CDR3 contains 16 residues.